This is a list of T cell receptor beta chains from one sample in a study of PD-L1 blockade in urothelial cancer. The protocol was immunoSEQ multiplex PCR, while the TCRdb copy is restricted to in-frame clones and leaves out a portion. The data contain about 87,000 clones, roughly 84% of them singletons. The sample here was PBMCs, taken around atezolizumab (anti-PD-L1) treatment. The source of these receptors is a man in his fifties or sixties with urothelial cancer. The CDR3 runs from the conserved cysteine through the conserved F or W. D genes are given only for firm matches. The size of a clone is reported for some rows only, either as once, few or many, or as a class for expanded clones.

j_call clone_size d_call v_call cdr3_nt cdr3_aa
TRBJ2-5 - - TRBV7-2 TGTGCCAGCAGTCGACAGGTGGGGGAAGAGACCCAGTACTTC CASSRQVGEETQYF
TRBJ2-7 - - TRBV10-3 TGTGCCATCAGTGACGACAGCTCCTACGAGCAGTACTTC CAISDDSSYEQYF
TRBJ2-7 - TRBD1 TRBV27 TGTGCCAGCAGTTTAAGGGACAGGGGGCCCTACGAGCAGTACTTC CASSLRDRGPYEQYF
TRBJ2-7 - TRBD1 TRBV5-6 TGTGCCAGCAGCCGACAGGGATCCTACGAGCAGTACTTC CASSRQGSYEQYF
TRBJ2-1 - - TRBV7-7 TGTGCCAGCAGCCGTACACAGGGCCGGGGAGACAATGAGCAGTTCTTC CASSRTQGRGDNEQFF
TRBJ2-5 - TRBD2 TRBV4-3 TGCGCCAGCAGCCAAGACACAGGACTAAGCGGGAGTCGGGAGACCCAGTACTTC CASSQDTGLSGSRETQYF
TRBJ2-1 few - TRBV5-1 TGCGCCAGCAGCTTAACCGGGAACTCCTACAATGAGCAGTTCTTC CASSLTGNSYNEQFF
TRBJ1-2 - - TRBV6-1 TGTGCCAGCAGAGCTTCCGGGAAGAACTATGGCTACACCTTC CASRASGKNYGYTF
TRBJ2-1 - TRBD2 TRBV4-3 TGCGCCAGCAGCCAAGAAGCGGGAGGCTCCTACAATGAGCAGTTCTTC CASSQEAGGSYNEQFF
TRBJ2-7 - TRBD2 TRBV7-2 TGTGCCAGCAGCGACAGACCCGGGACTACTTACGAGCAGTACTTC CASSDRPGTTYEQYF
TRBJ1-5 - - TRBV5-5 TGTGCCAGCAGCTTGGCATCGGGTGAGGGCAATCAGCCCCAGCATTTT CASSLASGEGNQPQHF
TRBJ2-3 - - TRBV28 TGTGCCAGCATGGGAGGCGGGACAGATACGCAGTATTTT CASMGGGTDTQYF
TRBJ2-3 - - TRBV28 TGTGCCAGCAGTGAAATGAGTTTTAGCACAGATACGCAGTATTTT CASSEMSFSTDTQYF
TRBJ1-2 few - TRBV5-1 TGCGCCAGCAGCTTGGGACAGTCTAACTATGGCTACACCTTC CASSLGQSNYGYTF
TRBJ2-3 - - TRBV5-1 TGCGCCAGCAGCTTGGGGCGGGACCCAGGCACAGATACGCAGTATTTT CASSLGRDPGTDTQYF
TRBJ1-5 once - TRBV5-1 TGCGCCAGCAGCTTGCCTCGAATAGACGGACTAATAAGCAATCAGCCCCAGCATTTT CASSLPRIDGLISNQPQHF
TRBJ1-5 few - TRBV6-1 TGTGCCAGCAGCCGGGATCCCGATCAGCCCCAGCATTTT CASSRDPDQPQHF
TRBJ1-5 - - TRBV12-5 TGTGCTAGTGGTTTGGCAACAGGGATCGGCAATCAGCCCCAGCATTTT CASGLATGIGNQPQHF
TRBJ2-1 - TRBD2 TRBV6-1 TGTGCCAGCAGGGTCTCTAGCGGGAGTTTGAATGAGCAGTTCTTC CASRVSSGSLNEQFF
TRBJ1-1 - TRBD1 TRBV11-3 TGTGCCAGCAGCTTAGGGACAGGGGTGGACACTGAAGCTTTCTTT CASSLGTGVDTEAFF